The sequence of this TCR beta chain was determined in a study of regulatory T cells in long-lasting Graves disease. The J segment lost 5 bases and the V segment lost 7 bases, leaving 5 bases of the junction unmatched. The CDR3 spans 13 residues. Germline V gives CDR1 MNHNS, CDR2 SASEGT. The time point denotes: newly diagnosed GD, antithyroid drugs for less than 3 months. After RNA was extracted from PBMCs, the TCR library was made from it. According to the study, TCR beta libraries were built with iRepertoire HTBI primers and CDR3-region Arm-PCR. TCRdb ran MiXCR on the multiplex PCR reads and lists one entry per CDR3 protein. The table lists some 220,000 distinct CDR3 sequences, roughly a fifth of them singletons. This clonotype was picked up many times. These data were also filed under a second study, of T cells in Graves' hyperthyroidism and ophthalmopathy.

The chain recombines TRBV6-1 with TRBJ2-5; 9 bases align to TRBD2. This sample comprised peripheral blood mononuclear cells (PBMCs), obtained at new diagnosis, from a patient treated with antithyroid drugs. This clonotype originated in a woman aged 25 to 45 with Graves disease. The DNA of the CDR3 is TGTGCCAGCACGGCGCGGGGGGGCGAGACCCAGTACTTC. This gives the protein CASTARGGETQYF.